These 31 T cell receptor beta chains originate from one sample sequenced in a study of early T cells in non-severe SARS-CoV-2 infection. TCRdb ran MiXCR on the 5' RACE reads and lists one entry per CDR3 protein. The table includes about 68,000 distinct CDR3 sequences, over 9% detected once. The material sequenced was whole blood. These receptors were obtained from an adult who was a healthcare worker with PCR-confirmed SARS-CoV-2 infection or an uninfected control (not recorded which).

The rearrangement links TRBV20-1 to TRBJ1-3; unclear D gene. V lost 5 bases, J lost 0 bases, and 8 bases lay in between. The germline V gene encodes CDR1 DFQATT and CDR2 SNEGSKA (reference sequence). The CDR3 extends over 13 amino acids. In nucleotides, the CDR3 is TGCAGTGCTTACATTACCTCTGGAAACACCATATATTTT. It translates to CSAYITSGNTIYF.

This clonotype was recorded many times. The J gene is TRBJ2-1, the V gene TRBV11-2, with D unclear. Between the trimmed V and J ends, which lost 5 bases and 6 bases, there was a span of 8 bases. The CDR3 runs to 12 residues. Germline CDR1 and CDR2: SGHAT and FQNNGV. CDR3 region: CASSMRPNEQFF. Here the CDR3 DNA reads TGTGCCAGCAGCATGCGACCCAATGAGCAGTTCTTC.

This sequence joins TRBV24-1 and TRBJ1-5; D is undetermined. This CDR3 is 13 amino acids long. The ends were cut back, 5 bases at V and 6 bases at J, with 10 bases in the middle. In germline, CDR1 is KGHDR, CDR2 SFDVKD. Written as DNA, the CDR3 is TGTGCCACCAGTGCGGCGGGCGGTCAGCCCCAGCATTTT. Translated: CATSAAGGQPQHF.

The CDR3 is CAISPGTGSYEQYF. The CDR3, as DNA: TGTGCCATCAGTCCCGGGACAGGGTCCTACGAGCAGTACTTC. This chain uses TRBV10-3 with TRBJ2-7; 9 bases map to TRBD1. V shed 5 bases and J 1 base; nucleotides not matched to a gene: 3. The CDR3 is 14 residues long. Germline CDR1 and CDR2: ENHRY and SYGVKD.

This clonotype was counted only a few times. The J gene is TRBJ2-5, the V gene TRBV27; 8 bases map to TRBD1. Germline V gene sequence: CDR1 MNHEY, CDR2 SMNVEV (reference sequence). With V trimmed by 4 bases and J by 5 bases, 9 bases remained unmatched. The CDR3 contains 15 residues. The CDR3: CASSSTGARGETQYF. In DNA, the CDR3 is TGTGCCAGCAGTTCGACAGGGGCAAGAGGGGAGACCCAGTACTTC.

This clonotype was seen many times. CDR3 sequence: CSALRDSNQPQHF. CDR3 coding DNA: TGCAGTGCTCTTAGGGATAGCAATCAGCCCCAGCATTTT. V is TRBV20-1 and J is TRBJ1-5, with D hard to call. Germline V lookup: CDR1 DFQATT, CDR2 SNEGSKA (reference sequence). The CDR3 has 13 amino acids. V lost 5 bases and J lost 0, with 8 bases in between.

In its sample, this clonotype was seen many times. The V call is TRBV5-8, the J call TRBJ2-3; no firm D call. The germline V and J ends were trimmed by 0 bases and 7 bases, with 6 bases remaining between them. The CDR3 contains 12 residues. Per germline, CDR1 SGHTS and CDR2 YDEGEE. This CDR3 reads CASSLDAYTQYF. Here the CDR3 DNA reads TGTGCCAGCAGCTTGGATGCGTATACGCAGTATTTT.

This rearrangement joins TRBV6-2 or TRBV6-3 to TRBJ2-4; TRBD2 is a possible D gene (6 bases). The V gene lost 4 bases and the J gene lost 3 bases, with 13 bases spanning the gap. The CDR3 has 15 amino acids. Germline values: CDR1 MNHEY, CDR2 SVGEGT. CDR3 in DNA: TGTGCCAGCAGTTCGTCCGGGACTTTCAAAAACATTCAGTACTTC. Amino acids: CASSSSGTFKNIQYF.

The chain carries TRBV29-1 and TRBJ1-2; tentatively, D is TRBD1 (5 bases). V lost 4 bases and J 7 bases, leaving 10 bases between the germline ends. Germline-derived CDR1 and CDR2 are SQVTM and ANQGSEA. CDR3 size: 11 residues. For the CDR3, the DNA is TGCAGCGTTGTCCCCGGGGCTGGCTACACCTTC. Its translation is CSVVPGAGYTF.

The genes are TRBV7-9 and TRBJ2-5, with a possible D match to TRBD2 (5 bases). The CDR3 is 14 residues long. Trimming pared 1 base from V and 4 bases from J, leaving 10 bases between. CDR1 SEHNR and CDR2 FQNEAQ come from the germline V gene (reference sequence). The CDR3, as DNA: TGTGCCAGCAGCTTAGGGGGAGCCGTAGAGACCCAGTACTTC. It encodes CASSLGGAVETQYF.

This clonotype appeared many times. V usage is TRBV6-5 and J usage is TRBJ1-1; TRBD1 matches at 10 bases. CDR1 is MNHEY and CDR2 is SVGAGI in the germline V gene. J was trimmed by 4 bases and V by 6 bases; bases with no gene match: 2. This CDR3 contains 13 residues. DNA of the CDR3: TGTGCCAGCAGACGGGACAGGGGCACTGAAGCTTTCTTT. It yields the protein CASRRDRGTEAFF.

This clonotype occurred many times. The chain couples TRBV30 to TRBJ1-1, with D hard to call. Between the trimmed V and J ends, which lost 1 base and 5 bases, there was a span of 11 bases. The CDR3 loop spans 13 amino acids. CDR1 is GTSNPN, CDR2 SVGIG, per germline (reference sequence). CDR3 DNA: TGTGCCTGGAGTGACTCTCTGGGGACTGAAGCTTTCTTT. This codes for CAWSDSLGTEAFF.

Note on this clonotype: The final CDR3 position lacks the conserved phenylalanine or tryptophan, pointing to a likely read error. It is unclear where the CDR3 begins or ends on the DNA, so no DNA is shown, and the CDR3 is as TCRdb lists it. V is TRBV12-3 or TRBV12-4 and J is TRBJ1-2; the listed D gene, TRBD1, was not tested against the DNA. The CDR3 is made up of 8 amino acids, end residues included. The CDR3 is CADRGHTY.

The rearrangement uses TRBV18 and TRBJ1-6; D uncertain. The germline gives CDR1 KGHSH, CDR2 LQKENI. The V end was cut by 2 bases, the J end by 5 bases, with 13 bases between. The CDR3 consists of 16 residues. The CDR3 here is CASSPLGSHDNSPLHF. DNA of the CDR3: TGTGCCAGCTCACCATTAGGCAGCCATGATAATTCACCCCTCCACTTT.

This rearrangement joins TRBV6-6 to TRBJ1-1; D is uncertain. The germline gives CDR1 MNHNY, CDR2 SVGAGI (reference sequence). V was shortened by 10 bases and J by 4 bases, with 16 bases between the two germline ends. This CDR3 contains 13 residues. The CDR3 DNA reads as TGTGCCACCATCTTAACCTGGGCCACTGAAGCTTTCTTT. Its translation: CATILTWATEAFF.

This clonotype was detected a few times. The rearrangement uses TRBV20-1 and TRBJ1-2; maybe TRBD1 (6 bases). The CDR3 consists of 11 residues. CDR1 is DFQATT and CDR2 is SNEGSKA in the germline V gene (reference sequence). The ends were cut back, 6 bases at V and 8 bases at J, with 13 bases in the middle. The CDR3 nucleotides read TGCAGTGCCTCGCCGGGGGGCGGCTACACCTTC. This encodes CSASPGGGYTF.

This clonotype has at least ten counts. This CDR3 reads CASSVAGVNGYTF. The CDR3, as DNA: TGTGCCAGCAGCGTAGCAGGGGTGAATGGCTACACCTTC. The V call is TRBV9, the J call TRBJ1-2; TRBD1 is a possible D gene (6 bases). The germline V gene encodes CDR1 SGDLS and CDR2 YYNGEE. The CDR3 totals 13 residues. The germline V and J ends were trimmed by 0 bases and 6 bases, with 9 bases remaining between them.

This clonotype was seen a handful of times. The V and J genes are TRBV3-1 and TRBJ2-7; a possible D gene is TRBD1 (6 bases). CDR3 length: 14 amino acids. Between the trimmed V and J ends, which lost 2 bases and 0 bases, there was a span of 8 bases. The germline gives CDR1 LGHDT, CDR2 YNNKEL (reference sequence). CDR3 nucleotide sequence: TGTGCCAGCAGCCAAAGGGGGAGCTCCTACGAGCAGTACTTC. As protein: CASSQRGSSYEQYF.

The rearrangement links TRBV4-3 to TRBJ2-7; 9 bases line up with TRBD1. V was pared by 4 bases and J by 3 bases, with 7 bases of the junction left unmatched. Germline V gives CDR1 LGHNA, CDR2 YSLEER. This CDR3 contains 15 residues. The CDR3 DNA follows: TGCGCCAGCAGCCCCGACCCGGGACAGGGCTACGAGCAGTACTTC. Its protein is CASSPDPGQGYEQYF.

V and J are TRBV7-9 and TRBJ1-2; D uncertain. CDR3 length: 12 residues. Germline loops: CDR1 SEHNR, CDR2 FQNEAQ (reference sequence). Deletions cut 3 bases from V and 1 base from J, with 3 bases between. The CDR3 bases are TGTGCCAGCAGCTTGAGTAACTATGGCTACACCTTC. Translation gives CASSLSNYGYTF.

In its sample, this clonotype was seen a few times. This chain connects TRBV5-6 to TRBJ2-1; D might be TRBD2 (6 bases). This CDR3 is 14 amino acids long. CDR1 and CDR2 from the germline V gene are SGHDT and YYEEEE. V lost 4 bases and J lost 1, with 9 bases in between. The CDR3 spells CASSPGTSYNEQFF. For the CDR3, the DNA is TGTGCCAGCAGCCCGGGGACTTCCTACAATGAGCAGTTCTTC.

This clonotype turned up a few times. The chain joins TRBV29-1 to TRBJ2-4, with D tentatively TRBD2 (5 bases). Germline assignment: CDR1 SQVTM and CDR2 ANQGSEA. The V gene lost 6 bases and the J gene lost 1 base, with 13 bases spanning the gap. The CDR3 extends over 14 amino acids. As DNA, the CDR3 is TGCAGCGTGGGCCAGAGAGGGGCCAAAAACATTCAGTACTTC. Amino acid sequence: CSVGQRGAKNIQYF.

This clonotype came up many times. J is TRBJ2-5 and V is TRBV7-2; TRBD2 matches 9 bases. Germline CDR1 reads SGHTA; CDR2 reads FQGNSA. CDR3 length: 16 residues. The trim removed 1 base at V and 4 bases at J, leaving 7 bases unmatched. The CDR3 coding sequence is TGTGCCAGCAGCTTAGATGGCGGGGGGGCCGTAGAGACCCAGTACTTC. Translation gives CASSLDGGGAVETQYF.

This clonotype appeared a few times. This chain joins TRBV25-1 and TRBJ1-1, with D uncertain. Germline loops: CDR1 MGHDK, CDR2 SYGVNS. V was pared by 1 base and J by 10 bases, with 13 bases between. This CDR3 is built from 13 residues. The CDR3 region is CASSEFGETGAFF. CDR3 sequence (DNA): TGTGCCAGCAGTGAATTTGGGGAGACGGGAGCTTTCTTT.

V and J are TRBV12-3 or TRBV12-4 and TRBJ1-1; D not certain. V shed 7 bases and J shed 4 bases, with 10 bases lying between them. The CDR3 runs to 12 residues. CDR3 nucleotides: TGTGCCAGCAATCTGTTCGGCACTGAAGCTTTCTTT. Translated: CASNLFGTEAFF.

The chain couples TRBV7-2 to TRBJ2-2; D is ambiguous. Per germline, CDR1 SGHTA and CDR2 FQGNSA. The germline V and J ends were trimmed by 2 bases and 8 bases, with 6 bases remaining between them. This CDR3 comprises 12 residues. The CDR3 region is CASSLLRGELFF. The DNA of the CDR3 is TGTGCCAGCAGCTTATTGCGGGGGGAGCTGTTTTTT.

This clonotype occurred a few times. The chain couples TRBV7-9 to TRBJ2-1, with 7 bases matching TRBD2. Losses at the gene ends were 3 bases for V and 2 bases for J; bases not matched to a gene: 4. CDR1 is SEHNR, CDR2 FQNEAQ, per germline (reference sequence). This CDR3 has 15 residues. The CDR3, as DNA: TGTGCCAGCAGCTTTTCTCGGGAGGCCTACAATGAGCAGTTCTTC. It encodes CASSFSREAYNEQFF.

This clonotype was seen at least ten times. The J gene is TRBJ1-4, the V gene TRBV19; D remains ambiguous. CDR1 is LNHDA and CDR2 is SQIVND in the germline V gene (reference sequence). V lost 0 bases and J lost 5, with 10 bases in between. The CDR3 sequence is 15 residues long. The CDR3 loop reads CASSIERSLNEKLFF. CDR3 coding DNA: TGTGCCAGTAGTATAGAACGCTCGCTAAATGAAAAACTGTTTTTT.

The chain joins TRBV3-1 to TRBJ2-2; the D gene is possibly TRBD1 (6 bases). Germline V gives CDR1 LGHDT, CDR2 YNNKEL (reference sequence). Trimming removed 7 bases at V and 5 bases at J, with 17 bases between. CDR3 size: 15 residues. The CDR3 DNA reads as TGTGCCAGCACCCGAGGGGACATAGCGACCGGGGAGCTGTTTTTT. Its protein product is CASTRGDIATGELFF.

This clonotype was seen repeatedly, ten times or more. The rearrangement uses TRBV6-1 and TRBJ1-1, with D perhaps matching TRBD1 (5 bases). CDR1 and CDR2 from the germline V gene are MNHNS and SASEGT. V shed 6 bases and J shed 0 bases, with 5 bases lying between them. There are 12 residues in the CDR3. The CDR3 here is CASRDMNTEAFF. The CDR3 DNA sequence: TGTGCCAGCAGGGACATGAACACTGAAGCTTTCTTT.

V and J are TRBV6-2 or TRBV6-3 and TRBJ2-7, with D uncertain. The CDR3 is made up of 13 amino acids. CDR1 is MNHEY, CDR2 SVGEGT, per germline. Between the trimmed V and J ends, which lost 0 bases and 4 bases, there was a span of 7 bases. The CDR3 loop is CASSYSTSYEQYF. The CDR3 region has the DNA TGTGCCAGCAGTTACTCGACAAGTTACGAGCAGTACTTC.